Shown below are 20 T cell receptor beta chains from a single sample sequenced in a study of cytomegalovirus exposure and HLA in healthy donors. PCR amplification relied on 60 Vbeta primers (plus 13 Jbeta primers). The repertoire was sequenced with immunoSEQ multiplex PCR; TCRdb's copy has only in-frame clones and lacks some. The sample holds some 40,000 clones, roughly 64% seen once. The specimen sequenced was PBMCs. These receptors were taken from a man between 60 and 75 years old in good health and CMV-seropositive.

This chain joins TRBV6-4 and TRBJ2-2, with 13 bases that match TRBD2. The germline V gene has CDR1 MRHNA and CDR2 SNTAGT. After removal of 10 bases from V and 1 base from J, the junction contained 9 bases not matched to a gene. This CDR3 region has 17 residues. The CDR3 region has the DNA TGTGCCACCCTAGGGAGGACTAGCGGGAGGAACACCGGGGAGCTGTTTTTT. It yields the protein CATLGRTSGRNTGELFF.

This clone appeared a few times. This chain joins TRBV28 and TRBJ2-3; 7 bases are a match to TRBD2. Germline V gene lookup returns CDR1 MDHEN and CDR2 SYDVKM. The CDR3 has 15 amino acids. Unmatched junction bases numbered 14, after V lost 8 bases and J lost 6 bases. The CDR3 sequence: CASSMTQRDGDTQYF. The CDR3 DNA reads TGTGCCAGCTCGATGACCCAGCGGGACGGCGATACGCAGTATTTT.

The gene calls are TRBV19 and TRBJ1-1; TRBD1 aligns across 8 bases. The V and J ends lost 6 bases and 1 base, in that order; junction bases with no gene match: 10. CDR1 and CDR2 (germline): LNHDA, SQIVND (reference sequence). The CDR3 is made up of 16 amino acids. In DNA, the CDR3 is TGTGCCAGTAGCAAGGAGGGGGGGACAGGGAACACTGAAGCTTTCTTT. Amino acids: CASSKEGGTGNTEAFF.

CDR3: CASSIGAGEFYEQYF. The CDR3 DNA reads as TGTGCCAGTAGTATCGGGGCGGGGGAGTTCTACGAGCAGTACTTC. The chain links TRBV19 to TRBJ2-7; TRBD2 aligns across 7 bases. This CDR3 has 15 residues. Trimming removed 3 bases from V and 3 bases from J; junction bases left unmatched: 8. Per germline, CDR1 LNHDA and CDR2 SQIVND (reference sequence).

This chain joins TRBV5-1 and TRBJ2-7, with 11 bases fitting TRBD2. V trimming: 1 base; J trimming: 3 bases; junction bases outside the gene matches: 6. CDR1 and CDR2 (germline): SGHRS, YFSETQ. The CDR3 is 16 amino acids. In DNA, the CDR3 is TGCGCCAGCAGCTTGCTAGCGGGAGGTGCCGGCTACGAGCAGTACTTC. Encoded protein: CASSLLAGGAGYEQYF. Variable domain in full (rest from reference TRBV5-1 and TRBJ2-7): KAGVTQTPRYLIKTRGQQVTLSCSPISGHRSVSWYQQTPGQGLQFLFEYFSETQRNKGNFPGRFSGRQFSNSRSEMNVSTLELGDSALYLCASSLLAGGAGYEQYFGPGTRLTVT.

This clone came up once. Germline and junction disagree at one end, which may indicate a read error. The identical CDR3 is also encoded by other nucleotide sequences in the sample. The rearrangement uses TRBV28 and TRBJ2-7; perhaps TRBD2 as D (5 bases). Per the germline V gene, CDR1 is MDHEN and CDR2 is SYDVKM. CDR3 length: 13 residues. The DNA of the CDR3 is TGTGCCAGCAGTTTAGGGCCCCGGCTAGCTTGGAACTTC. This sequence encodes CASSLGPRLAWNF.

This chain connects TRBV5-6 to TRBJ1-1, with TRBD1 as a possible D gene (5 bases). CDR3 length: 16 residues. Trimming shortened V by 0 bases and J by 1 base, and 13 bases separated the two germline ends. Germline V gene sequence: CDR1 SGHDT, CDR2 YYEEEE. The CDR3 is CASSLVEQAWNTEAFF. Here the CDR3 DNA reads TGTGCCAGCAGCTTGGTTGAACAGGCATGGAACACTGAAGCTTTCTTT.

The chain recombines TRBV27 with TRBJ1-6; TRBD1 aligns across 7 bases. Germline values: CDR1 MNHEY, CDR2 SMNVEV (reference sequence). V trimming: 6 bases; J trimming: 6 bases; junction bases outside the gene matches: 5. The CDR3 sequence is 14 residues long. CDR3 nucleotide sequence: TGTGCCAGCAGCTACAGGGGAGGTAATTCACCCCTCCACTTT. Residues: CASSYRGGNSPLHF.

The chain uses TRBV28 and TRBJ1-6, with D unclear. CDR1 is MDHEN, CDR2 SYDVKM, per germline. The CDR3 length is 15 residues. Trimming took off 2 bases at V and 0 bases at J, with 5 bases between the two ends. CDR3 nucleotides: TGTGCCAGCAGTTTAACGAGCTCCTATAATTCACCCCTCCACTTT. It encodes CASSLTSSYNSPLHF.

This sequence joins TRBV5-4 and TRBJ2-5, with 14 bases that match TRBD2. V gave up 4 bases and J gave up 5 bases; unmatched junction bases: 4. The CDR3 extends over 15 amino acids. Germline CDR1 SGHNT, CDR2 YYREEE (reference sequence). DNA for the CDR3: TGTGCCAGCAGCGCGGGGACTAGCGGGAGTGAGACCCAGTACTTC. Encoded protein: CASSAGTSGSETQYF. The whole variable domain, filled in from reference TRBV5-4 and TRBJ2-5, reads ETGVTQSPTHLIKTRGQQVTLRCSSQSGHNTVSWYQQALGQGPQFIFQYYREEENGRGNFPPRFSGLQFPNYSSELNVNALELDDSALYLCASSAGTSGSETQYFGPGTRLLVL.

This chain links TRBV7-2 with TRBJ2-1, with D perhaps matching TRBD2 (6 bases). Germline CDR1 is SGHTA and CDR2 is FQGNSA. Deletions cut 4 bases from V and 4 bases from J, with 17 bases between. The CDR3 consists of 16 residues. The CDR3 DNA reads TGTGCCAGCAGCTCAGGTGGGATAGCGGCTTACAATGAGCAGTTCTTC. It is translated as CASSSGGIAAYNEQFF. Combining the CDR3 with reference TRBV7-2 and TRBJ2-1 gives the whole variable domain GAGVSQSPSNKVTEKGKDVELRCDPISGHTALYWYRQSLGQGLEFLIYFQGNSAPDKSGLPSDRFSAERTGGSVSTLTIQRTQQEDSAVYLCASSSGGIAAYNEQFFGPGTRLTVL.

J is TRBJ1-4 and V is TRBV9, with 7 bases identical to TRBD1. V was clipped by 3 bases and J by 6 bases; unmatched bases: 5. This CDR3 spans 14 amino acids. Germline assignment: CDR1 SGDLS and CDR2 YYNGEE. The CDR3 reads CASSARQGDEKLFF. CDR3 bases: TGTGCCAGCAGCGCCCGACAGGGAGATGAAAAACTGTTTTTT.

The gene calls are TRBV27 and TRBJ2-7, with D possibly being TRBD2 (6 bases). This CDR3 has 15 amino acids. Germline V CDR1 and CDR2: MNHEY, SMNVEV (reference sequence). Trimming cost V 5 bases and J 2 bases, with 16 bases left between them. The CDR3 here is CASSPREEAAYEQYF. The CDR3 DNA reads as TGTGCCAGCAGTCCGCGGGAAGAAGCCGCCTACGAGCAGTACTTC.

The table lists this clone with a few counts. The chain combines TRBV7-9 with TRBJ2-4, with a tentative D call TRBD1 (5 bases). The V and J ends lost 1 base and 3 bases respectively, with 13 bases between them. The CDR3 loop spans 16 amino acids. Per the germline V gene, CDR1 is SEHNR and CDR2 is FQNEAQ (reference sequence). The CDR3 reads CASSLGAGLGKNIQYF. For the CDR3, the DNA is TGTGCCAGCAGCTTAGGGGCAGGGCTCGGCAAAAACATTCAGTACTTC. The complete variable domain, with remaining parts taken from reference TRBV7-9 and TRBJ2-4, reads DTGVSQNPRHKITKRGQNVTFRCDPISEHNRLYWYRQTLGQGPEFLTYFQNEAQLEKSRLLSDRFSAERPKGSFSTLEIQRTEQGDSAMYLCASSLGAGLGKNIQYFGAGTRLSVL.

This clone was detected once. The genes are TRBV13 and TRBJ2-3; possible D gene TRBD2, 6 bases. CDR3 size: 12 residues. The V gene's germline CDR1 is PRHDT and CDR2 FYEKMQ (reference sequence). V dropped 2 bases and J dropped 13 bases, with 13 bases sitting between them. The CDR3 region has the DNA TGTGCCAGCAGCTTATCGAGCGGGTTTGAGTATTTT. Protein: CASSLSSGFEYF.

This chain links TRBV6-5 with TRBJ2-7, with 10 bases identical to TRBD2. The V gene end was trimmed by 3 bases and the J gene end by 4 bases; junction bases not matched to a gene: 3. The CDR3 is 14 residues long. CDR1 is MNHEY and CDR2 is SVGAGI in the germline V gene. The CDR3 DNA is TGTGCCAGCAGTTATAGGACTAGCGGTTACGAGCAGTACTTC. This encodes CASSYRTSGYEQYF.

This chain's CDR3 is CASNPSGNREQFF. The CDR3 region has the DNA TGTGCCAGCAACCCTAGCGGGAATCGGGAGCAGTTCTTC. The rearrangement joins TRBV28 to TRBJ2-1; 9 nucleotides line up with TRBD2. Germline V gene data show CDR1 as MDHEN and CDR2 as SYDVKM. Unmatched junction bases numbered 8, after V lost 7 bases and J lost 10 bases. The CDR3 has 13 amino acids.

The DNA for the CDR3 is TGTGCCAGCAGCTCCCGGGTAGCGGGGGAGGCAGATACGCAGTATTTT. It codes for CASSSRVAGEADTQYF. This rearrangement joins TRBV25-1 to TRBJ2-3; 9 bases line up with TRBD2. Germline CDR1 is MGHDK and CDR2 is SYGVNS. This CDR3 is built from 16 residues. With V trimmed by 6 bases and J by 4 bases, 11 bases remained unmatched.

The rearrangement uses TRBV10-3 and TRBJ1-2; D gene unclear. Trimming cost V 3 bases and J 0 bases, with 8 bases left between them. CDR1 and CDR2 (germline): ENHRY, SYGVKD. The CDR3 sequence is 14 residues long. The CDR3 coding sequence is TGTGCCATCAGTGAAGTCAGAACTAACTATGGCTACACCTTC. Residues: CAISEVRTNYGYTF.

The chain has TRBV18 and TRBJ2-7; 8 nucleotides match TRBD2. V trimming: 3 bases; J trimming: 0 bases; junction bases outside the gene matches: 1. The germline CDR1 and CDR2 sequences are KGHSH and LQKENI. The CDR3 loop spans 14 amino acids. CDR3 protein: CASSPGTSSYEQYF. CDR3 DNA: TGTGCCAGCTCACCCGGGACTAGCTCCTACGAGCAGTACTTC. Complete variable domain (other parts from reference TRBV18 and TRBJ2-7): NAGVMQNPRHLVRRRGQEARLRCSPMKGHSHVYWYRQLPEEGLKFMVYLQKENIIDESGMPKERFSAEFPKEGPSILRIQQVVRGDSAAYFCASSPGTSSYEQYFGPGTRLTVT.